These 16 T cell receptor beta chains were all obtained from the same sample, sequenced in a study of cytomegalovirus exposure and HLA in healthy donors. The primer mix had 60 Vbeta and 13 Jbeta primers. The data were produced by immunoSEQ multiplex PCR, yet TCRdb's version contains in-frame clones alone and is incomplete. The sample has 200,000 to 250,000 clones; 70% are singletons. Input material: PBMCs. The receptors here all came from a man aged 40-50 years in good health and CMV-seropositive.

The V gene is TRBV7-6, the J gene TRBJ1-6, with 7 positions matching TRBD1. From germline, CDR1 is SGHVS and CDR2 FNYEAQ. The V segment lost 5 bases and the J segment 3 bases; nucleotides outside the gene matches: 22. The CDR3 has 21 residues. Here the CDR3 DNA reads TGTGCCAGCAGCCAAGCCCCATTGAGGGGGCTTCATGGGCTCTATAATTCACCCCTCCACTTT. Protein: CASSQAPLRGLHGLYNSPLHF.

The chain uses TRBV10-2 and TRBJ2-3, with D unresolved. The CDR3 sequence is 12 residues long. Trimming cost V 5 bases and J 7 bases, with 10 bases left between them. From germline, CDR1 is WSHSY and CDR2 SAAADI. CDR3 region: CASSPGAYTQYF. CDR3 DNA: TGCGCCAGCAGTCCCGGAGCGTATACGCAGTATTTT.

This rearrangement joins TRBV6-5 to TRBJ2-2; 7 bases match TRBD1. This CDR3 comprises 16 residues. J gave up 5 bases and V 4 bases, and 10 bases lay outside the gene matches. The germline V gene encodes CDR1 MNHEY and CDR2 SVGAGI. The CDR3 region is CASSFGIQGSTGELFF. DNA of the CDR3: TGTGCCAGCAGTTTTGGGATACAGGGGTCGACCGGGGAGCTGTTTTTT.

The V call is TRBV2, the J call TRBJ1-5; possible D gene TRBD1, 5 bases. The germline V and J ends were trimmed by 2 bases and 5 bases, with 10 bases remaining between them. Per the germline V gene, CDR1 is SNHLY and CDR2 is FYNNEI. The CDR3 length is 14 residues. As DNA, the CDR3 is TGTGCCAGCAGTGAACAGGGCTCGGATCAGCCCCAGCATTTT. Residues: CASSEQGSDQPQHF.

The chain couples TRBV10-1 to TRBJ1-1; D unresolved. Trimming pared 8 bases from V and 6 bases from J, leaving 13 bases between. CDR1 is WNHNN, CDR2 SYGVQD, per germline (reference sequence). The CDR3 has 12 amino acids. The CDR3 nucleotides read TGCGCCAGCCCCCACGGCAGGTCTGAAGCTTTCTTT. Residues: CASPHGRSEAFF.

The chain combines TRBV19 with TRBJ1-1; 10 bases are a match to TRBD1. V dropped 7 bases and J dropped 1; count of bases not matched to a gene: 12. Germline V gene lookup returns CDR1 LNHDA and CDR2 SQIVND (reference sequence). The CDR3 extends over 17 amino acids. For the CDR3, the DNA is TGTGCCAGTACCACAGGCCCGGGACAGGGGAGGAACACTGAAGCTTTCTTT. It encodes CASTTGPGQGRNTEAFF.

The chain's CDR3 is CASKTDPGNTIYF. CDR3 DNA sequence: TGTGCCAGCAAGACAGACCCTGGAAACACCATATATTTT. This chain uses TRBV9 with TRBJ1-3, with D possibly being TRBD1 (5 bases). The CDR3 loop spans 13 amino acids. Looked up from germline, CDR1 is SGDLS and CDR2 is YYNGEE. Trimming pared 6 bases from V and 2 bases from J, leaving 9 bases between.

This clone was seen once. V and J are TRBV27 and TRBJ2-7; tentative D call: TRBD2 (6 bases). V was pared by 5 bases and J by 6 bases, with 11 bases between. CDR3 length: 12 residues. Germline-derived CDR1 and CDR2 are MNHEY and SMNVEV (reference sequence). CDR3 protein: CASSTTRGEQYF. DNA for the CDR3: TGTGCCAGCAGTACGACTAGGGGCGAGCAGTACTTC.

The chain links TRBV7-6 to TRBJ1-6; no definite D call. Germline V gene data show CDR1 as SGHVS and CDR2 as FNYEAQ. Trimming shortened V by 1 base and J by 7 bases, and 17 bases separated the two germline ends. CDR3 size: 17 residues. The CDR3 region is CASSLEVSPRGNSPLHF. Written as DNA, the CDR3 is TGTGCCAGCAGCTTAGAGGTCAGTCCAAGAGGAAATTCACCCCTCCACTTT.

This chain connects TRBV7-9 to TRBJ2-7; 7 bases align to TRBD1. The V segment lost 7 bases and the J segment 1 base; nucleotides outside the gene matches: 7. The germline CDR1 and CDR2 sequences are SEHNR and FQNEAQ (reference sequence). The CDR3 is 14 residues long. In DNA, the CDR3 is TGTGCCAGCACGTATCGGGACAGATCCTACGAGCAGTACTTC. This translates into CASTYRDRSYEQYF.

This CDR3 reads CASSLGQSSTYEQYF. Here the CDR3 DNA reads TGCGCCAGCAGCCTTGGACAGTCTTCTACCTACGAGCAGTACTTC. The chain combines TRBV4-1 with TRBJ2-7; perhaps TRBD1 as D (6 bases). V was cut by 4 bases and J by 2 bases, with 15 bases left in between. The CDR3 covers 15 residues. The V gene's germline CDR1 is MGHRA and CDR2 YSYEKL.

The V call is TRBV6-6, the J call TRBJ1-5; D gene ambiguous. The CDR3 spans 12 residues. CDR1 MNHNY and CDR2 SVGAGI come from the germline V gene (reference sequence). The V gene lost 2 bases and the J gene lost 8 bases, with 7 bases spanning the gap. The CDR3 loop reads CASSYSGEPQHF. CDR3 nucleotide sequence: TGTGCCAGCAGTTACAGCGGGGAGCCCCAGCATTTT.

The V gene is TRBV6-5, the J gene TRBJ1-1; the match to TRBD1 covers 8 bases. CDR3 length: 14 residues. Germline values: CDR1 MNHEY, CDR2 SVGAGI. Trimming at V came to 6 bases and at J to 5 bases, leaving 8 bases not matched to a gene. The CDR3, as DNA: TGTGCCAGCAGCCCCGGGACAGGCCGAACTGAAGCTTTCTTT. Translating it yields CASSPGTGRTEAFF.

A remark on this clone: Its ends do not fully match the called genes, so a read error is possible. This sample includes further DNA sequences coding for the same CDR3. The rearrangement joins TRBV28 to TRBJ1-2; tentative D call: TRBD1 (5 bases). Germline CDR1 is MDHEN and CDR2 is SYDVKM. The length of the CDR3 is 15 residues. CDR3 protein: CASTRRGSDYVGYTF. CDR3 coding DNA: TGCGCCAGCACACGGAGGGGATCAGACTATGTGGGCTACACCTTC.

This chain links TRBV27 with TRBJ2-7, with D maybe TRBD1 (5 bases). In germline, CDR1 is MNHEY, CDR2 SMNVEV (reference sequence). The CDR3 contains 14 residues. V dropped 4 bases and J dropped 0 bases, with 10 bases sitting between them. CDR3 residues: CASSWGGSSYEQYF. CDR3 DNA: TGTGCCAGCAGTTGGGGCGGCAGCTCCTACGAGCAGTACTTC.

The rearrangement uses TRBV13 and TRBJ1-2; weak D call: TRBD1 (5 bases). There are 13 residues in the CDR3. V gave up 4 bases and J gave up 7 bases, with 13 bases separating them. Germline-derived CDR1 and CDR2 are PRHDT and FYEKMQ (reference sequence). The CDR3, as DNA: TGTGCCAGCAGCTCCGGGACTCTTTCTGGCTACACCTTC. Translated, it gives CASSSGTLSGYTF.